This entry lists 27 T cell receptor beta chains sequenced from one sample in a study of patients and donors after allogeneic stem cell transplantation. From the RT-PCR reads, TCRdb called clonotypes with MiXCR, one entry per CDR3 protein. The data hold approximately 410,000 distinct CDR3 sequences, with 16% observed a single time. Specimen: blood, either unsorted or a sorted T cell fraction (not recorded which). These receptors came from a human donor who was either an allogeneic HSCT recipient or a stem cell or donor lymphocyte infusion donor (not recorded which). It is not recorded whose cells these are; they may come from a transplant donor.

This clonotype was found many times. The V call is TRBV6-1, the J call TRBJ1-6; D is possibly TRBD1 (5 bases). Per the germline V gene, CDR1 is MNHNS and CDR2 is SASEGT. Trimming left V 6 bases short and J 0 bases short, with 6 bases between. The CDR3 runs to 14 residues. The CDR3 DNA reads as TGTGCCAGCAGCGACAGCTCCTATAATTCACCCCTCCACTTT. This translates into CASSDSSYNSPLHF.

This clonotype was observed a few times. The chain combines TRBV4-1 with TRBJ1-2, with a weak D call TRBD1 (5 bases). CDR3 length: 15 residues. V lost 4 bases and J 0 bases, leaving 12 bases between the germline ends. Germline CDR1 is MGHRA and CDR2 is YSYEKL. The CDR3 nucleotides read TGCGCCAGCAGCCCTGGGGACGGTGCTAACTATGGCTACACCTTC. This encodes CASSPGDGANYGYTF.

The chain has TRBV19 and TRBJ1-5, with 8 bases that match TRBD1. Trimming at V came to 3 bases and at J to 0 bases, leaving 13 bases not matched to a gene. CDR3 length: 19 residues. Germline V gene data show CDR1 as LNHDA and CDR2 as SQIVND (reference sequence). CDR3 residues: CASSMARTGRLYSNQPQHF. In DNA, the CDR3 is TGTGCCAGTAGTATGGCCCGGACAGGGAGACTCTATAGCAATCAGCCCCAGCATTTT. The variable domain in full, completed from reference TRBV19 and TRBJ1-5, reads DGGITQSPKYLFRKEGQNVTLSCEQNLNHDAMYWYRQDPGQGLRLIYYSQIVNDFQKGDIAEGYSVSREKKESFPLTVTSAQKNPTAFYLCASSMARTGRLYSNQPQHFGDGTRLSIL.

The V gene is TRBV3-1, the J gene TRBJ1-2, with D tentatively TRBD1 (5 bases). The V and J ends lost 2 bases and 7 bases respectively, with 14 bases between them. This CDR3 is 14 amino acids long. The V gene's germline CDR1 is LGHDT and CDR2 YNNKEL (reference sequence). This chain's CDR3 is CASSQLDSGRGYTF. The CDR3 nucleotides read TGTGCCAGCAGCCAACTTGATTCGGGACGTGGCTACACCTTC.

The V gene is TRBV19, the J gene TRBJ2-5; D not resolved. Germline-derived CDR1 and CDR2 are LNHDA and SQIVND (reference sequence). The CDR3 totals 16 residues. V lost 3 bases, J lost 0 bases, and 14 bases lay in between. The CDR3 sequence: CASSIGNRAYQETQYF. CDR3 bases: TGTGCCAGTAGTATCGGAAACAGAGCTTACCAAGAGACCCAGTACTTC.

V gene TRBV12-3 or TRBV12-4 combines with J gene TRBJ2-2; D is ambiguous. The CDR3 sequence is 17 residues long. Trimming left V 3 bases short and J 4 bases short, with 18 bases between. The CDR3 region has the DNA TGTGCCAGCAGTTTCCCCGGAATGCCGTGGGGCACCGGGGAGCTGTTTTTT. Protein product: CASSFPGMPWGTGELFF.

The chain joins TRBV11-2 to TRBJ2-7; a weak D match, TRBD2 (6 bases). This CDR3 is built from 15 residues. V was trimmed by 1 base and J by 4 bases, leaving 14 bases between them. Per germline, CDR1 SGHAT and CDR2 FQNNGV. The CDR3 DNA sequence: TGTGCCAGCAGCTTAGCCCCGGGAGTTGGATACGAGCAGTACTTC. Amino acid sequence: CASSLAPGVGYEQYF. The complete variable domain, with remaining parts taken from reference TRBV11-2 and TRBJ2-7, reads EAGVAQSPRYKIIEKRQSVAFWCNPISGHATLYWYQQILGQGPKLLIQFQNNGVVDDSQLPKDRFSAERLKGVDSTLKIQPAKLEDSAVYLCASSLAPGVGYEQYFGPGTRLTVT.

This sequence joins TRBV7-8 and TRBJ1-1; D gene unclear. Germline-derived CDR1 and CDR2 are SGHVS and FQNEAQ. The CDR3 totals 15 residues. The ends were cut back, 6 bases at V and 0 bases at J, with 14 bases in the middle. CDR3: CASRGEPRMNTEAFF. CDR3 in DNA: TGTGCCAGCAGAGGTGAGCCTCGAATGAACACTGAAGCTTTCTTT.

The V call is TRBV29-1, the J call TRBJ1-1, with D maybe TRBD1 (6 bases). The V end was cut by 4 bases, the J end by 5 bases, with 8 bases between. This CDR3 has 11 amino acids. Per germline, CDR1 SQVTM and CDR2 ANQGSEA. CDR3 in DNA: TGCAGCGTTGGGAGGGGGACTGAAGCTTTCTTT. Protein product: CSVGRGTEAFF.

This clonotype was seen only once. A far larger clone lies a single base away; this is likely a read error. The chain carries TRBV15 and TRBJ2-5, with 13 bases matching TRBD2. CDR1 is LNHNV and CDR2 is YYDKDF in the germline V gene (reference sequence). Trimming took 9 bases from V and 5 from J; bases not matched to a gene: 3. The CDR3 covers 13 residues. In DNA form, the CDR3 reads TGTGCCACAGGACTAGCGGGAGTGGAGACCCAGTACTTC. It translates to CATGLAGVETQYF.

This clonotype showed up many times. The chain has TRBV5-1 and TRBJ2-5; maybe TRBD2 (6 bases). The CDR3 length is 15 residues. Germline CDR1 and CDR2: SGHRS and YFSETQ. V was clipped by 0 bases and J by 3 bases, with 12 bases between them. The CDR3 loop reads CASSLGGGMEETQYF. In DNA form, the CDR3 reads TGCGCCAGCAGCTTGGGCGGCGGGATGGAAGAGACCCAGTACTTC.

This clonotype showed up just a few times. The rearrangement uses TRBV3-1 and TRBJ2-2; TRBD1 agrees at 10 bases. This CDR3 has 15 residues. V was clipped by 4 bases and J by 6 bases; unmatched bases: 5. Germline values: CDR1 LGHDT, CDR2 YNNKEL (reference sequence). The DNA of the CDR3 is TGTGCCAGCAGCCTCGACAGGGGGCTCTCCGGGGAGCTGTTTTTT. Its translation is CASSLDRGLSGELFF.

This clonotype appeared a few times. V gene TRBV4-2 combines with J gene TRBJ2-5, with TRBD1 matching over 7 bases. CDR1 LGHNA and CDR2 YNFKEQ come from the germline V gene. CDR3 length equals 16 residues. V was clipped by 0 bases and J by 0 bases; unmatched bases: 4. The CDR3 spells CASSQEGGQYQETQYF. As DNA, the CDR3 is TGTGCCAGCAGCCAAGAAGGGGGCCAGTACCAAGAGACCCAGTACTTC.

The V call is TRBV11-2, the J call TRBJ2-5; tentatively, D is TRBD2 (5 bases). In germline, CDR1 is SGHAT, CDR2 FQNNGV. The CDR3 runs 17 residues. V lost 5 bases and J lost 0, with 19 bases in between. The CDR3 protein is CASSHEMRGQYQETQYF. The CDR3 nucleotides are TGTGCCAGCAGCCACGAAATGCGCGGGCAGTACCAAGAGACCCAGTACTTC.

The chain combines TRBV28 with TRBJ1-3; 8 positions match TRBD1. Germline assignment: CDR1 MDHEN and CDR2 SYDVKM. This CDR3 region has 14 residues. Germline trimming cut 5 bases from V and 2 bases from J; bases unmatched to any gene: 2. This CDR3 reads CASSPTGAGNTIYF. In nucleotides, the CDR3 is TGTGCCAGCAGTCCGACAGGGGCTGGAAACACCATATATTTT.

This clonotype was counted at least ten times. The J gene is TRBJ2-1, the V gene TRBV28; TRBD1 might be the D (5 bases). CDR3 length equals 14 residues. Trimming removed 3 bases from V and 3 bases from J, with 9 bases in between. The germline V gene has CDR1 MDHEN and CDR2 SYDVKM. DNA for the CDR3: TGTGCCAGCAGTTTCGCAAGGGGCTACAATGAGCAGTTCTTC. Translating it yields CASSFARGYNEQFF.

The CDR3 region has the DNA TGTGCCAGCAGTTTATGGCCAGGCGGCTATGGCTACACCTTC. Protein product: CASSLWPGGYGYTF. The gene calls are TRBV28 and TRBJ1-2; D is unresolved. The germline V and J ends were trimmed by 0 bases and 4 bases, with 9 bases remaining between them. The length of the CDR3 is 14 residues. CDR1 and CDR2 from the germline V gene are MDHEN and SYDVKM.

This clonotype was observed many times. This chain links TRBV7-2 with TRBJ2-3; TRBD1 might be the D (5 bases). CDR1 and CDR2 from the germline V gene are SGHTA and FQGNSA. Between the trimmed V and J ends, which lost 5 bases and 7 bases, there was a span of 16 bases. The CDR3 has 14 residues. The CDR3 coding sequence is TGTGCCAGCAGCGCCCTGGGGCCGAGTCATACGCAGTATTTT. Translated: CASSALGPSHTQYF.

This clonotype was seen more than once but under ten times. The chain couples TRBV6-7 to TRBJ2-7; D is unclear. TRBV6-7 has ORF status, its function being uncertain. This CDR3 has 10 residues. The V end lost 9 bases, the J end lost 4 bases, and 7 bases lay between the germline ends. In nucleotides, the CDR3 is TGTGCCAGTCTGAATTACGAGCAGTACTTC. Encoded protein: CASLNYEQYF.

This clonotype was picked up a small number of times. The V call is TRBV12-3 or TRBV12-4, the J call TRBJ1-2; 9 nucleotides agree with TRBD1. Trimming removed 5 bases from V and 9 bases from J; junction bases left unmatched: 10. The CDR3 extends over 14 amino acids. DNA for the CDR3: TGTGCCAGCAGTCCAACCGCCGGGACAGGGAGCTACACCTTC. This sequence encodes CASSPTAGTGSYTF.

The sample holds many counts of this clonotype. The V call is TRBV12-3 or TRBV12-4, the J call TRBJ2-7; D is possibly TRBD1 (6 bases). This CDR3 has 15 amino acids. V was trimmed by 5 bases and J by 0 bases, leaving 14 bases between them. CDR3 coding DNA: TGTGCCAGCAGTCGCAGAGGGGGTGGCTCCTACGAGCAGTACTTC. Protein: CASSRRGGGSYEQYF.

This clonotype has ten or more counts. The chain employs TRBV4-1 and TRBJ1-1; the D is unclear. Germline-derived CDR1 and CDR2 are MGHRA and YSYEKL. Trimming took off 2 bases at V and 3 bases at J, with 7 bases between the two ends. The length of the CDR3 is 13 residues. The CDR3 reads CASSQFGDTEAFF. The CDR3 coding sequence is TGCGCCAGCAGCCAATTTGGGGACACTGAAGCTTTCTTT.

This sequence joins TRBV4-3 and TRBJ1-6; D gene unclear. CDR1 is LGHNA, CDR2 YSLEER, per germline. The CDR3 extends over 14 amino acids. Trimming cost V 1 base and J 10 bases, with 11 bases left between them. CDR3 amino acids: CASSQGQALSPLHF. DNA for the CDR3: TGCGCCAGCAGCCAAGGGCAGGCTTTGTCACCCCTCCACTTT.

This clonotype was seen only a few times. The rearrangement uses TRBV7-9 and TRBJ2-5; D remains unclear. V was pared by 5 bases and J by 5 bases, with 9 bases between. In germline, CDR1 is SEHNR, CDR2 FQNEAQ (reference sequence). The CDR3 is made up of 12 amino acids. CDR3 nucleotide sequence: TGTGCCAGCAGCCCTCCAGTGGAGACCCAGTACTTC. It is translated as CASSPPVETQYF.

This clonotype appeared a few times. The chain links TRBV5-6 to TRBJ2-4; D is possibly TRBD2 (6 bases). Germline V gene sequence: CDR1 SGHDT, CDR2 YYEEEE. V lost 0 bases and J lost 0, with 13 bases in between. The CDR3 loop spans 17 amino acids. Here the CDR3 DNA reads TGTGCCAGCAGCTTGGCCTGGGGGGACCTAGCCAAAAACATTCAGTACTTC. Protein sequence: CASSLAWGDLAKNIQYF.

This sequence joins TRBV20-1 and TRBJ1-4, with D perhaps TRBD1 (6 bases). Germline V gene sequence: CDR1 DFQATT, CDR2 SNEGSKA (reference sequence). V was clipped by 2 bases and J by 8 bases, with 15 bases between them. The CDR3 has 14 residues. This CDR3 reads CSARWKGGGEKLFF. The DNA of the CDR3 is TGCAGTGCTAGATGGAAAGGGGGTGGGGAAAAACTGTTTTTT.

As concerns this clonotype: One base away lies a much larger clone, so this may be a sequencing read error. V usage is TRBV24-1 and J usage is TRBJ1-2; D unclear. V was cut by 5 bases and J by 7 bases, with 16 bases left in between. The CDR3 is made up of 14 amino acids. CDR1 and CDR2 (germline): KGHDR, SFDVKD. The CDR3 DNA reads TGTGCCACCAGTGGTTTTCGGCACATGGCTGGCTACACCTTC. Its translation is CATSGFRHMAGYTF.